This TCR beta chain was captured by sequencing in a study of metastatic and nonmetastatic thyroid tumors. Overall study: Malignant thyroid and benign thyroid patients provided blood and tumor or nodule tissue whose repertoires were compared.

Thyroid surgery was performed in patients who had received no treatment beforehand. This clone turned up a few times. Trimming took 5 bases from V and 5 from J; bases not matched to a gene: 8. The germline V gene has CDR1 LNHDA and CDR2 SQIVND (reference sequence). The CDR3 has 15 amino acids. TCRdb reassembled clones from the PCR reads with MiXCR. The profile shows approximately 30,000 clones, around 3.5% of them singletons. The specimen sequenced was blood. This chain links TRBV19 with TRBJ1-5; 8 bases agree with TRBD1. The origin of this receptor is a male donor with papillary thyroid cancer or a benign thyroid nodule (not recorded which). Some clones in this sample may be carry-over from other donors' samples. The chain's CDR3 is CASSRAGQAYQPQHF. CDR3 in DNA: TGTGCCAGTAGTCGCGCGGGACAGGCCTATCAGCCCCAGCATTTT. Variable domain in full (rest from reference TRBV19 and TRBJ1-5): DGGITQSPKYLFRKEGQNVTLSCEQNLNHDAMYWYRQDPGQGLRLIYYSQIVNDFQKGDIAEGYSVSREKKESFPLTVTSAQKNPTAFYLCASSRAGQAYQPQHFGDGTRLSIL.